The 17 T cell receptor beta chains below all came from one sample that was sequenced in a study of radiation and T cells in renal cell carcinoma. TCRdb keeps only in-frame clones here, not all; method: immunoSEQ multiplex PCR. The top ten hold approximately 8.1% of the sample, which has roughly 100,000 clones, roughly 90% seen once. Sample time point: baseline pretreatment blood. Treatment noted: 15 Gy SBRT to primary tumor, nephrectomy 4 weeks later. The material was blood, obtained from a patient whose treatment included radiotherapy and nephrectomy. These receptors originate from a middle-aged man with renal cell carcinoma.

The V and J genes are TRBV5-1 and TRBJ1-5, with TRBD1 identical over 7 bases. Germline CDR1 is SGHRS and CDR2 is YFSETQ. The CDR3 spans 13 residues. Trimming removed 4 bases from V and 7 bases from J; junction bases left unmatched: 5. CDR3: CASSPDREQPQHF. DNA for the CDR3: TGCGCCAGCAGCCCAGACAGGGAACAGCCCCAGCATTTT. Together with reference TRBV5-1 and TRBJ1-5, the CDR3 gives the full variable domain: KAGVTQTPRYLIKTRGQQVTLSCSPISGHRSVSWYQQTPGQGLQFLFEYFSETQRNKGNFPGRFSGRQFSNSRSEMNVSTLELGDSALYLCASSPDREQPQHFGDGTRLSIL.

The chain is built from TRBV27 and TRBJ1-2; the match to TRBD1 covers 10 bases. CDR3 length: 12 residues. Germline CDR1 reads MNHEY; CDR2 reads SMNVEV (reference sequence). V lost 6 bases, J lost 5 bases, and 0 bases stayed unmatched. DNA for the CDR3: TGTGCCAGCAGGGGACAGGGGTATGGCTACACCTTC. This translates into CASRGQGYGYTF.

To note about this clone: Other DNA sequences in the same sample also yield this CDR3. This chain uses TRBV6-4 with TRBJ2-7; a possible D gene is TRBD1 (5 bases). Germline lookup yields CDR1 MRHNA and CDR2 SNTAGT. There are 18 residues in the CDR3. V was clipped by 6 bases and J by 4 bases, with 28 bases between them. CDR3 nucleotides: TGTGCCAGCAGAAGCTCGGCGGTTAGGGGAAGTAGGGTTTACGAGCAGTACTTC. Its protein product is CASRSSAVRGSRVYEQYF.

This clone was observed once. The J gene is TRBJ2-7, the V gene TRBV4-3; 11 nucleotides match TRBD2. V dropped 0 bases and J dropped 4; count of bases not matched to a gene: 11. The CDR3 contains 18 residues. Germline V gives CDR1 LGHNA, CDR2 YSLEER. DNA for the CDR3: TGCGCCAGCAGCCAAGAGGAAACTAGCGGGGGATTAATTTACGAGCAGTACTTC. Residues: CASSQEETSGGLIYEQYF.

In this sample, this clone turned up a few times. The chain uses TRBV19 and TRBJ1-1; D uncertain. V lost 9 bases and J lost 4, with 6 bases in between. Germline values: CDR1 LNHDA, CDR2 SQIVND (reference sequence). The CDR3 has 10 residues. CDR3 nucleotide sequence: TGTGCCAGGAGAGGCACTGAAGCTTTCTTT. Translation: CARRGTEAFF.

This clone turned up a few times. The J gene is TRBJ1-4, the V gene TRBV7-9, with TRBD1 matching over 7 bases. The CDR3 runs 15 residues. The V and J ends lost 5 bases and 8 bases, in that order; junction bases with no gene match: 11. Germline V gene lookup returns CDR1 SEHNR and CDR2 FQNEAQ (reference sequence). CDR3 sequence reads: CASSRSQGIEEKLFF. CDR3 DNA: TGTGCCAGCAGCAGATCACAGGGGATCGAAGAAAAACTGTTTTTT.

This clone was detected only once. CDR3 nucleotides: TGTGCCAGCAGTGAAGGGGGGACAGGGGTCTACGAGCAGTACTTC. It is translated as CASSEGGTGVYEQYF. The chain has TRBV6-1 and TRBJ2-7, with 10 bases aligning to TRBD1. V was clipped by 1 base and J by 3 bases; unmatched bases: 3. Germline-derived CDR1 and CDR2 are MNHNS and SASEGT. The CDR3 sequence is 15 residues long.

The chain employs TRBV19 and TRBJ2-7; 9 nucleotides align to TRBD2. Germline V gene data show CDR1 as LNHDA and CDR2 as SQIVND (reference sequence). The CDR3 consists of 14 residues. J gave up 2 bases and V 2 bases, and 1 base lay outside the gene matches. The CDR3: CASSILAGPYEQYF. The DNA for the CDR3 is TGTGCCAGTAGTATACTAGCGGGACCCTACGAGCAGTACTTC. Based on the CDR3 plus reference TRBV19 and TRBJ2-7, the full variable domain is DGGITQSPKYLFRKEGQNVTLSCEQNLNHDAMYWYRQDPGQGLRLIYYSQIVNDFQKGDIAEGYSVSREKKESFPLTVTSAQKNPTAFYLCASSILAGPYEQYFGPGTRLTVT.

V usage is TRBV2 and J usage is TRBJ2-1; D possibly corresponds to TRBD1 (5 bases). V lost 6 bases and J 10 bases, leaving 22 bases between the germline ends. The CDR3 covers 15 residues. The germline gives CDR1 SNHLY, CDR2 FYNNEI. CDR3 amino acids: CASRDTQGPLKEQFF. CDR3 bases: TGTGCCAGCAGGGATACCCAGGGTCCGCTCAAAGAGCAGTTCTTC.

V is TRBV5-6 and J is TRBJ1-2, with no clear D. The CDR3 is made up of 14 amino acids. Germline-derived CDR1 and CDR2 are SGHDT and YYEEEE. Trimming left V 4 bases short and J 5 bases short, with 15 bases between. The CDR3 protein is CASSPQGRIYGYTF. CDR3 sequence (DNA): TGTGCCAGCAGCCCACAAGGGCGCATATATGGCTACACCTTC.

The rearrangement joins TRBV7-9 to TRBJ1-3; the D gene is possibly TRBD1 (6 bases). Germline CDR1 and CDR2: SEHNR and FQNEAQ (reference sequence). The CDR3 has 16 residues. Trimming shortened V by 4 bases and J by 5 bases, and 18 bases separated the two germline ends. The CDR3 loop reads CASSWGHTGNRNTIYF. The DNA of the CDR3 is TGTGCCAGCAGCTGGGGACATACGGGCAACAGAAACACCATATATTTT. Complete variable domain (other parts from reference TRBV7-9 and TRBJ1-3): DTGVSQNPRHKITKRGQNVTFRCDPISEHNRLYWYRQTLGQGPEFLTYFQNEAQLEKSRLLSDRFSAERPKGSFSTLEIQRTEQGDSAMYLCASSWGHTGNRNTIYFGEGSWLTVV.

CDR3 bases: TGTGCCAGTAGTGGACAGGGGGATGGCTACACCTTC. Its translation is CASSGQGDGYTF. V and J are TRBV19 and TRBJ1-2; TRBD1 matches 10 bases. The ends lost 5 bases at V and 6 bases at J; junction bases unmatched: 0. CDR3 length: 12 residues. In germline, CDR1 is LNHDA, CDR2 SQIVND (reference sequence).

V and J are TRBV19 and TRBJ1-1, with TRBD1 matching over 7 bases. The germline V gene has CDR1 LNHDA and CDR2 SQIVND (reference sequence). CDR3 length: 17 amino acids. V lost 4 bases to trimming and J lost 5 bases; unmatched junction nucleotides: 16. The CDR3 DNA sequence: TGTGCCAGTAGTAAAATTCGTGGGGTGGAGGGGGCGACTGAAGCTTTCTTT. It codes for CASSKIRGVEGATEAFF.

The chain joins TRBV28 to TRBJ2-2; D remains ambiguous. The length of the CDR3 is 13 residues. From germline, CDR1 is MDHEN and CDR2 SYDVKM. Trimming left V 5 bases short and J 5 bases short, with 9 bases between. The CDR3 loop reads CASSAMGTGELFF. CDR3 DNA sequence: TGTGCCAGCAGTGCAATGGGGACCGGGGAGCTGTTTTTT.

V and J are TRBV7-2 and TRBJ2-7; 10 bases fit TRBD1. The CDR3 loop spans 15 amino acids. In germline, CDR1 is SGHTA, CDR2 FQGNSA. Trimming removed 5 bases from V and 4 bases from J; junction bases left unmatched: 8. Here the CDR3 reads CASSRRDRGIYEQYF. CDR3 coding DNA: TGTGCCAGCAGCCGCCGGGACAGGGGCATTTACGAGCAGTACTTC.

The V gene is TRBV11-2, the J gene TRBJ1-5, with D perhaps TRBD1 (5 bases). The V end was cut by 0 bases, the J end by 0 bases, with 12 bases between. Germline lookup yields CDR1 SGHAT and CDR2 FQNNGV. The CDR3 length is 17 residues. This CDR3 reads CASSLDGGDYSNQPQHF. The CDR3 DNA reads TGTGCCAGCAGCTTAGATGGGGGGGATTATAGCAATCAGCCCCAGCATTTT.

The J gene is TRBJ2-3, the V gene TRBV9; D remains unclear. The germline gives CDR1 SGDLS, CDR2 YYNGEE. Trimming cost V 1 base and J 4 bases, with 4 bases left between them. This CDR3 has 12 amino acids. Here the CDR3 reads CASSVTPDTQYF. The CDR3 DNA reads TGTGCCAGCAGCGTAACCCCAGATACGCAGTATTTT.